The clone carrying this T cell receptor (gamma chain) has just a few counts. Its target is unknown. RNA was extracted from the cells and then reverse transcribed. The CDR3 regions were amplified by multiplex PCR from V-gene primers to a constant-region primer. TCRdb reanalyzed the multiplex PCR reads using CATT. The sample holds over 25,000 gamma-chain clones, about 18% seen once. The entry originates in a study of Vδ1+ human thymocytes. The CDR3 covers 12 residues. Germline CDR1 is EGSTGY and CDR2 is YDSYTSSV. V trimming: 2 bases; J trimming: 7 bases; junction bases outside the gene matches: 5. Overall study results and limits: Many TRG clonotypes were shared between donors; TRD repertoires were essentially private. Thymic delta-chain repertoires held approximately 20% Vdelta2 sequences and few Vdelta3, despite high sort purity. Highly polyclonal TRG and TRD repertoires with Gaussian CDR3 length distributions appeared in thymus. Unexpected Vdelta2 sequences could cause misinterpretation of bulk repertoire data.

The clonotype was recovered from a boy in the first two years of life who had congenital heart surgery. Sequencing was carried out using Vdelta1+ gamma-delta thymocytes from the thymus. As for subset: FACS-sorted CD3+ TCRalphabeta- TCRVdelta1+ TCRVdelta2- thymocytes. The chain couples TRGV4 to TRGJ1 or TRGJ2. For the CDR3, the DNA is TGTGCCACCTGGGATGCTAAATATAAGAAACTCTTT. Translated: CATWDAKYKKLF.